What follows describes a single T cell receptor (beta chain). Losses at the gene ends were 6 bases for V and 6 bases for J; bases not matched to a gene: 6. This CDR3 has 14 residues. The germline V gene encodes CDR1 MNHEY and CDR2 SVGAGI. The sample originates from a study of blood T cell repertoires in COVID-19. The table came from immunoSEQ multiplex PCR; TCRdb's copy has only in-frame clones and leaves some out. Here the sample spans fewer than 200,000 clones, 76% being singletons. The sequenced sample was peripheral blood. The chain couples TRBV6-5 to TRBJ1-2; TRBD1 aligns across 11 bases. This TCR was sampled from a woman of 80 years or more with acute or convalescent COVID-19. The CDR3 sequence is CASSPSDRGHGYTF. The CDR3 region has the DNA TGTGCCAGCAGCCCCTCGGACAGGGGGCATGGCTACACCTTC.